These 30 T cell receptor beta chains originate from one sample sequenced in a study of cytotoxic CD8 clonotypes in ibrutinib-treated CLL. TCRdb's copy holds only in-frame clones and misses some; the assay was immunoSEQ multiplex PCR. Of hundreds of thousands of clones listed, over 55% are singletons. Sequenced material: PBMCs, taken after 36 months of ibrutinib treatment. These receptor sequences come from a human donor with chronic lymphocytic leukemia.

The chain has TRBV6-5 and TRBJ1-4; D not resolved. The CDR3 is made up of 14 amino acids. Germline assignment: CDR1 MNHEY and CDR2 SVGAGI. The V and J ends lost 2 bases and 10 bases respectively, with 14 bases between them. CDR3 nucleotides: TGTGCCAGCAGTTACACCGACCGGTTGGGAAAACTGTTTTTT. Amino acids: CASSYTDRLGKLFF.

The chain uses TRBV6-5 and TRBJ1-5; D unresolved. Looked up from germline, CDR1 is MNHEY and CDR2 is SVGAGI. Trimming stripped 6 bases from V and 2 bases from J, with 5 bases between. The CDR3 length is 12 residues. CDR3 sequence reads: CASRRGNQPQHF. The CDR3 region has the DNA TGTGCCAGCAGACGGGGCAATCAGCCCCAGCATTTT.

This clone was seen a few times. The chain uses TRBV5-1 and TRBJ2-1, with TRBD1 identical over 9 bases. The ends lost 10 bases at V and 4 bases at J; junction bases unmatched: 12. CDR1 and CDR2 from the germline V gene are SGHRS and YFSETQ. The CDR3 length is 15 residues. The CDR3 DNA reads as TGCGCCGGCGCAAACAGGACAGGGGATTACAATGAGCAGTTCTTC. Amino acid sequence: CAGANRTGDYNEQFF.

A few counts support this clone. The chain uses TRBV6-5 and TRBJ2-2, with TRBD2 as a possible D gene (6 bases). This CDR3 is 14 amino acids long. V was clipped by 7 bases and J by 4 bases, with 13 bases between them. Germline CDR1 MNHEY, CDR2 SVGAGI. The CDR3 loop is CASTTLASTGELFF. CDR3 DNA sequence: TGTGCCAGCACCACCCTAGCGAGCACCGGGGAGCTGTTTTTT.

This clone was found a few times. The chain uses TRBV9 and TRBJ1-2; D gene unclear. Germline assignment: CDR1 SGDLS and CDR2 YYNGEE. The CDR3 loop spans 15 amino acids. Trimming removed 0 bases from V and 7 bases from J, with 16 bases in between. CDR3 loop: CASSVAGRVAGGYTF. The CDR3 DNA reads TGTGCCAGCAGCGTAGCCGGACGGGTGGCGGGTGGCTACACCTTC.

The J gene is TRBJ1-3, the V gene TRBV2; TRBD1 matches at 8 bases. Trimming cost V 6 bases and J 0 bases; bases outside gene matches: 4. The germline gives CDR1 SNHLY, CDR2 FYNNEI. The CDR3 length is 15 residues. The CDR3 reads CASRDDRGSGNTIYF. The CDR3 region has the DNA TGTGCCAGCAGGGATGACAGGGGCTCTGGAAACACCATATATTTT.

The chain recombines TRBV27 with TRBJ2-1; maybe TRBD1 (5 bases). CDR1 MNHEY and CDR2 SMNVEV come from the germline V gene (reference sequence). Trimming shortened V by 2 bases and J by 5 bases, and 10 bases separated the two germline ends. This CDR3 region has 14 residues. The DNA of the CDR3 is TGTGCCAGCAGTTTACAGGGTTCACACAATGAGCAGTTCTTC. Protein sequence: CASSLQGSHNEQFF.

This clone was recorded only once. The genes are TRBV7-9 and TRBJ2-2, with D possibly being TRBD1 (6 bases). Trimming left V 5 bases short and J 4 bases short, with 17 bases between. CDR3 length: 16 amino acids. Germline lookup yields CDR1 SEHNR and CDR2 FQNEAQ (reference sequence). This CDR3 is CASSQMDRTLTGELFF. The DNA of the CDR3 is TGTGCCAGCAGCCAGATGGACAGAACCCTCACCGGGGAGCTGTTTTTT.

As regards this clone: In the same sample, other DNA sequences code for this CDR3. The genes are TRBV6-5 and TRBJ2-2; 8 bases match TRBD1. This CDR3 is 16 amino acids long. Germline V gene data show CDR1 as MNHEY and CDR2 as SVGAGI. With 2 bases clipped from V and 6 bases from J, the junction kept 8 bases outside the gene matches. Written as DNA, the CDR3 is TGTGCCAGCAGTTACCTCGGACAGGGTGTGTCCGGGGAGCTGTTTTTT. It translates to CASSYLGQGVSGELFF.

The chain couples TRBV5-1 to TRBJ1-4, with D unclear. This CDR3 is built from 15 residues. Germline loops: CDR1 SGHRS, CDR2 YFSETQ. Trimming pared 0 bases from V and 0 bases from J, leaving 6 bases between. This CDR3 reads CASSLAPATNEKLFF. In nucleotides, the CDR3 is TGCGCCAGCAGCTTGGCCCCTGCAACTAATGAAAAACTGTTTTTT. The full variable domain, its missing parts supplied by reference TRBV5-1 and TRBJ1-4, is KAGVTQTPRYLIKTRGQQVTLSCSPISGHRSVSWYQQTPGQGLQFLFEYFSETQRNKGNFPGRFSGRQFSNSRSEMNVSTLELGDSALYLCASSLAPATNEKLFFGSGTQLSVL.

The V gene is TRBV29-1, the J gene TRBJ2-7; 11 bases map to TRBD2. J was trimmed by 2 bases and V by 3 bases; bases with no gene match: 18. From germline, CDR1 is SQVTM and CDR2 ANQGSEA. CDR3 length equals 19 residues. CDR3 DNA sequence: TGCAGCGTTGACGGCGTAGCGGGAGGGCGCAAAGAGGGACCCTACGAGCAGTACTTC. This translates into CSVDGVAGGRKEGPYEQYF.

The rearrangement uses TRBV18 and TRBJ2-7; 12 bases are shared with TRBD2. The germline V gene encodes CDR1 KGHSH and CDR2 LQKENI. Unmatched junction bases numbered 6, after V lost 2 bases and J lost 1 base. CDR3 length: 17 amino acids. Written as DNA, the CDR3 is TGTGCCAGCTCACCAAGACTAGCGGGAGAAAGATCCTACGAGCAGTACTTC. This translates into CASSPRLAGERSYEQYF.

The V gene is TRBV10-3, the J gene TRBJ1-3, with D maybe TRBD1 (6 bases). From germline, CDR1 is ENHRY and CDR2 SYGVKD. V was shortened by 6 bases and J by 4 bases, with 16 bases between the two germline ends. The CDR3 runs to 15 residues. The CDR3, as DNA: TGTGCCATCAGCCTCGACAGGTACCTAGGAAACACCATATATTTT. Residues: CAISLDRYLGNTIYF.

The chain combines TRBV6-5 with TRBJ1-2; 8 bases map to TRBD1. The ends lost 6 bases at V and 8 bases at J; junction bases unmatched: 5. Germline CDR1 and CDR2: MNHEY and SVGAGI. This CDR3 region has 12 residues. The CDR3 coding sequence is TGTGCCAGCAGCAGGGGGCAAAGCGGCTACACCTTC. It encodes CASSRGQSGYTF.

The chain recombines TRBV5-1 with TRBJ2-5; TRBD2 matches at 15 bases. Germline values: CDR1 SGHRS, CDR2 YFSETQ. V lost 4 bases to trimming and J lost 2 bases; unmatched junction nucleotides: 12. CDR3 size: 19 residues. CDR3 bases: TGCGCCAGCAGCACCATCCCGGGACTAGCGGGGGGAGGGCAAGAGACCCAGTACTTC. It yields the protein CASSTIPGLAGGGQETQYF.

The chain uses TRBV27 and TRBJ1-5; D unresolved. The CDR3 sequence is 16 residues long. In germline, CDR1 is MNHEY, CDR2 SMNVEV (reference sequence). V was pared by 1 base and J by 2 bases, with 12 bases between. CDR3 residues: CASSLYGSGGNQPQHF. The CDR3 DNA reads TGTGCCAGCAGTTTATACGGCAGCGGTGGCAATCAGCCCCAGCATTTT.

CDR3 in amino acids: CASSYSVQFRYEQYF. In DNA, the CDR3 is TGTGCCAGCAGTTACTCTGTACAGTTTCGCTACGAGCAGTACTTC. The chain uses TRBV6-6 and TRBJ2-7, with no clear D. CDR1 and CDR2 (germline): MNHNY, SVGAGI (reference sequence). The CDR3 extends over 15 amino acids. Trimming cost V 0 bases and J 3 bases, with 12 bases left between them.

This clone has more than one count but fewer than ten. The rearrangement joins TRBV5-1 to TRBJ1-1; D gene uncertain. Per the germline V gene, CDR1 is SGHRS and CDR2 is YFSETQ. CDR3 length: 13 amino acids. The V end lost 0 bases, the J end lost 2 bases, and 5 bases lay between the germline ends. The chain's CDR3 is CASSLGLNTEAFF. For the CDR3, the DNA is TGCGCCAGCAGCTTGGGGCTAAACACTGAAGCTTTCTTT.

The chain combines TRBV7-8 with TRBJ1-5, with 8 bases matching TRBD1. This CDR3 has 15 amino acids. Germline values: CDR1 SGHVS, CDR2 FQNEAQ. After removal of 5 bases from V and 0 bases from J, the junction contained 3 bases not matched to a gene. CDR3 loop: CASSRTGNSNQPQHF. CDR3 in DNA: TGTGCCAGCAGCAGGACAGGGAATAGCAATCAGCCCCAGCATTTT. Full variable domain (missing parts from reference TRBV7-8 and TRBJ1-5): GAGVSQSPRYKVAKRGQDVALRCDPISGHVSLFWYQQALGQGPEFLTYFQNEAQLDKSGLPSDRFFAERPEGSVSTLKIQRTQQEDSAVYLCASSRTGNSNQPQHFGDGTRLSIL.

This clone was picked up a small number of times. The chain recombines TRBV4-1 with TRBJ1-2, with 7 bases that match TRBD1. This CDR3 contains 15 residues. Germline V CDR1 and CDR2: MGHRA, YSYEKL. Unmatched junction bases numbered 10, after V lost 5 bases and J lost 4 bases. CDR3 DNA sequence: TGCGCCAGCAGCTACGGACCGACAGGGACCTATGGCTACACCTTC. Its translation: CASSYGPTGTYGYTF.

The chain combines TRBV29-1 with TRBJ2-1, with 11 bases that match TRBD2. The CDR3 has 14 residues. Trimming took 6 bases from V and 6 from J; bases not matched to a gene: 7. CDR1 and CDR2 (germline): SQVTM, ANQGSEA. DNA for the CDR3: TGCAGCGTCCAAATAGCGGGAGGGAGCAATGAGCAGTTCTTC. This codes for CSVQIAGGSNEQFF.

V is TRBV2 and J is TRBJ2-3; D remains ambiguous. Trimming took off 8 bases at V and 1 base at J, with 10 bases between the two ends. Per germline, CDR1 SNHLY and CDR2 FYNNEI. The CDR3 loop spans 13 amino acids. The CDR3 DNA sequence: TGTGCCAGCGGAGTTTTGGGCACAGATACGCAGTATTTT. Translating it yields CASGVLGTDTQYF.

DNA of the CDR3: TGTGCCAGCAGTCCTCTTAGTAGCGGGTATGGCCGAAACACCGGGGAGCTGTTTTTT. Its translation: CASSPLSSGYGRNTGELFF. V usage is TRBV27 and J usage is TRBJ2-2; TRBD2 matches 7 bases. The CDR3 consists of 19 residues. Germline values: CDR1 MNHEY, CDR2 SMNVEV (reference sequence). V gave up 5 bases and J gave up 2 bases; unmatched junction bases: 17.

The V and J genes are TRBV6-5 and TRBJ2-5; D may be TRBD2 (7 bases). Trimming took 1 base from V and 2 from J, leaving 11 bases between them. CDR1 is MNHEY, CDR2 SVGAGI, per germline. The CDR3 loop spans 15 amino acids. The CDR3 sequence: CASSYWEGGQETQYF. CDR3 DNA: TGTGCCAGCAGTTACTGGGAGGGGGGACAAGAGACCCAGTACTTC.

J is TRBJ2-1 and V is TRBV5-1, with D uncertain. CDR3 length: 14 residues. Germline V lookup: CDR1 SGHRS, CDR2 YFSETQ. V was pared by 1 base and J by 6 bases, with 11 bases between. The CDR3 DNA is TGCGCCAGCAGCTTGACCGCAACGGGCAATGAGCAGTTCTTC. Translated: CASSLTATGNEQFF.

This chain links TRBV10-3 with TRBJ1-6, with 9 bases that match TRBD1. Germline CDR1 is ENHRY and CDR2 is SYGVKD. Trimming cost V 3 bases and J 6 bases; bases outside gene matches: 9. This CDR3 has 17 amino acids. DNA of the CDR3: TGTGCCATCAGTGACACAACGGGACAGGGAGGTAATTCACCCCTCCACTTT. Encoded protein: CAISDTTGQGGNSPLHF.

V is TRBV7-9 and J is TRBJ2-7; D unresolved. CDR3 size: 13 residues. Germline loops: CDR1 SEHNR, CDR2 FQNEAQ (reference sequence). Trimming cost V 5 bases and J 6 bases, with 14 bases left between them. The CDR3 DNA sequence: TGTGCCAGCAGCCCCCCATATTGGCGCGAGCAGTACTTC. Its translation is CASSPPYWREQYF.

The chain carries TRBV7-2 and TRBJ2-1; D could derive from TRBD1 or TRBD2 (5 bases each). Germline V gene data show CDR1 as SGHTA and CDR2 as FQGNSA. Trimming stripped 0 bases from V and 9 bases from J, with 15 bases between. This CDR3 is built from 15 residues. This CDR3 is CASSLALRGVGEQFF. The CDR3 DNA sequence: TGTGCCAGCAGCTTAGCGCTGAGAGGGGTCGGTGAGCAGTTCTTC.

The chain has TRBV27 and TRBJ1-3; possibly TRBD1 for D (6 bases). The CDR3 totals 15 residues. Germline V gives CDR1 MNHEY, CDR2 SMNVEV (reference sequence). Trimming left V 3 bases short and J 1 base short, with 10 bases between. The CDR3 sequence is CASSFRGLSGNTIYF. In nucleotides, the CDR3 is TGTGCCAGCAGTTTCCGGGGGCTTTCTGGAAACACCATATATTTT.

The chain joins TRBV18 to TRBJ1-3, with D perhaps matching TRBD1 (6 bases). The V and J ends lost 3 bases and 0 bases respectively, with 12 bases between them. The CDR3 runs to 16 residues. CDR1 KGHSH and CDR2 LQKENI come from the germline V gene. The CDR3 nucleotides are TGTGCCAGCTCACCTAACAGGGCCGACTCTGGAAACACCATATATTTT. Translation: CASSPNRADSGNTIYF.